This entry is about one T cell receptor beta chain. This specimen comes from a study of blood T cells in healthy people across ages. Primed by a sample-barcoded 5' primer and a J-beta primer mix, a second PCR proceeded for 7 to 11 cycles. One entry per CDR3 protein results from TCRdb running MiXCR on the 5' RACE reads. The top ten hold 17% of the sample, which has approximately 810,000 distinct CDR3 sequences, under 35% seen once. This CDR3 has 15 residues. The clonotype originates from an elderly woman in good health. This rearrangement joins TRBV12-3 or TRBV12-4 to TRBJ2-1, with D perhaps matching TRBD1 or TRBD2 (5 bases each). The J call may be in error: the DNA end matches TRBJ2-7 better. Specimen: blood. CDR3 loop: CASSFAGSSYNEQYF. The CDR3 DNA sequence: TGTGCCAGCAGTTTCGCAGGGAGCTCCTACAATGAGCAGTACTTC.